This TCR beta chain was found in a study of yellow fever vaccine responses in identical twins. Study-level points and caveats: Each twin's T cell response to the vaccine was reported to look partly convergent and partly personalized.

CDR3 length: 16 residues. V gave up 4 bases and J gave up 6 bases, with 19 bases separating them. The germline V gene has CDR1 SGHVS and CDR2 FNYEAQ. TCRdb independently ran MiXCR on the RT-PCR reads; one entry per CDR3 protein. The sample holds under 6,000 distinct CDR3 sequences, over 65% seen once. As regards this clonotype: The antigen is undetermined.

The chain has TRBV7-6 and TRBJ2-1; possibly TRBD1 for D (6 bases). This TCR came from a woman aged 18 to 35 who received the yellow fever vaccine. This specimen consisted of T cells from blood (PBMCs), unsorted or a sorted subset (not recorded which), obtained before or after yellow fever vaccination (not recorded which). CDR3 loop: CASSSYREFGFNEQFF. CDR3 in DNA: TGTGCCAGCAGCTCATACAGGGAATTTGGGTTCAATGAGCAGTTCTTC.